Each of the 23 T cell receptor beta chains below was sequenced from the same sample in a study of cytomegalovirus exposure and HLA in healthy donors (dated by TCRdb to 2016 to 2017). The library was made by the immunoSEQ multiplex PCR assay. What TCRdb holds here is the immuneACCESS table cut down to in-frame rearrangements. Part of the clones is not present; checked against another copy, under half of the missing clones reflect an unresolved V gene, and the others are unexplained. The sample table lists more than 85,000 clones, about 88% of them with a count of one. Clones ranked in the top ten supply about 4% of the sample. The sequenced sample was PBMCs. The receptor set was obtained from a woman younger than 35 in good health and CMV-seropositive.

The V and J genes are TRBV2 and TRBJ1-4; the D gene is possibly TRBD1 (6 bases). V was cut by 8 bases and J by 8 bases, with 12 bases left in between. The CDR3 totals 12 residues. In germline, CDR1 is SNHLY, CDR2 FYNNEI. Here the CDR3 reads CASRGGSEKLFF. The CDR3 nucleotides are TGTGCCAGCCGAGGGGGATCAGAAAAACTGTTTTTT.

The rearrangement links TRBV18 to TRBJ2-7, with 7 bases lining up with TRBD1. Germline CDR1 KGHSH, CDR2 LQKENI. The CDR3 is 15 amino acids. The V gene end was trimmed by 0 bases and the J gene end by 2 bases; junction bases not matched to a gene: 4. The DNA of the CDR3 is TGTGCCAGCTCACCACCGGGACAGAGTCCCTACGAGCAGTACTTC. Translation: CASSPPGQSPYEQYF. The full variable domain, rest sourced from reference TRBV18 and TRBJ2-7, is NAGVMQNPRHLVRRRGQEARLRCSPMKGHSHVYWYRQLPEEGLKFMVYLQKENIIDESGMPKERFSAEFPKEGPSILRIQQVVRGDSAAYFCASSPPGQSPYEQYFGPGTRLTVT.

The chain has TRBV7-8 and TRBJ1-5; D is perhaps TRBD1 (5 bases). CDR3 length: 17 residues. Between the trimmed V and J ends, which lost 1 base and 3 bases, there was a span of 16 bases. CDR1 and CDR2 from the germline V gene are SGHVS and FQNEAQ. The CDR3 is CASSLERPGRLNQPQHF. The CDR3 nucleotides read TGTGCCAGCAGCTTAGAACGGCCAGGGAGGCTCAATCAGCCCCAGCATTTT.

The chain is built from TRBV12-5 and TRBJ1-2; the D is unclear. V was cut by 5 bases and J by 3 bases, with 13 bases left in between. This CDR3 comprises 14 residues. Germline CDR1 and CDR2: LGHNT and FRNRAP. CDR3: CASGKEATYYGYTF. The CDR3 nucleotides read TGTGCTAGTGGTAAGGAGGCCACTTACTATGGCTACACCTTC.

J is TRBJ2-7 and V is TRBV5-8, with a tentative D call TRBD2 (5 bases). CDR3 size: 16 residues. The ends were cut back, 6 bases at V and 0 bases at J, with 19 bases in the middle. The germline CDR1 and CDR2 sequences are SGHTS and YDEGEE. CDR3 DNA: TGTGCCAGCACTCTCTTGGGCGGGTCGAGCTCCTACGAGCAGTACTTC. Amino acid sequence: CASTLLGGSSSYEQYF. Full variable domain (outside the CDR3, taken from reference TRBV5-8 and TRBJ2-7): EAGVTQSPTHLIKTRGQQATLRCSPISGHTSVYWYQQALGLGLQFLLWYDEGEERNRGNFPPRFSGRQFPNYSSELNVNALELEDSALYLCASTLLGGSSSYEQYFGPGTRLTVT.

The chain couples TRBV4-1 to TRBJ1-1; 7 positions agree with TRBD1. The length of the CDR3 is 15 residues. CDR1 MGHRA and CDR2 YSYEKL come from the germline V gene. J lost 4 bases, V lost 0 bases, and 5 bases had no gene match. CDR3 region: CASSQDGQVGTEAFF. In DNA, the CDR3 is TGCGCCAGCAGCCAAGACGGACAGGTCGGCACTGAAGCTTTCTTT.

The chain carries TRBV27 and TRBJ2-5; TRBD2 matches at 11 bases. Trimming removed 5 bases from V and 1 base from J; junction bases left unmatched: 3. Germline-derived CDR1 and CDR2 are MNHEY and SMNVEV (reference sequence). CDR3 size: 15 residues. This CDR3 reads CASSQGTSGQETQYF. The CDR3, as DNA: TGTGCCAGCAGTCAAGGGACTAGCGGCCAAGAGACCCAGTACTTC.

This sequence joins TRBV10-3 and TRBJ2-7, with TRBD1 matching over 12 bases. CDR1 is ENHRY and CDR2 is SYGVKD in the germline V gene. V gave up 6 bases and J gave up 4 bases; unmatched junction bases: 4. The CDR3 covers 14 residues. The CDR3: CAIRRGQGAYEQYF. CDR3 nucleotide sequence: TGTGCCATCAGGAGGGGACAGGGGGCATACGAGCAGTACTTC.

The DNA for the CDR3 is TGTGCCACCATTGGCCTAGCCAAAAACATTCAGTACTTC. Translated, it gives CATIGLAKNIQYF. The chain carries TRBV28 and TRBJ2-4, with D uncertain. Trimming stripped 10 bases from V and 0 bases from J, with 10 bases between. This CDR3 region has 13 residues. The germline gives CDR1 MDHEN, CDR2 SYDVKM.

V is TRBV4-2 and J is TRBJ2-6; D not certain. Trimming removed 3 bases at V and 0 bases at J, with 9 bases between. The germline CDR1 and CDR2 sequences are LGHNA and YNFKEQ. The CDR3 is 16 residues long. The CDR3, as DNA: TGTGCCAGCAGCCATGACGACTCCTCTGGGGCCAACGTCCTGACTTTC. Translated, it gives CASSHDDSSGANVLTF.

This sequence joins TRBV9 and TRBJ1-1; a weak D match, TRBD1 (5 bases). This CDR3 has 15 amino acids. The germline gives CDR1 SGDLS, CDR2 YYNGEE. V was pared by 0 bases and J by 0 bases, with 9 bases between. CDR3 DNA: TGTGCCAGCAGCGTAGCGGGGACTTTGAACACTGAAGCTTTCTTT. This gives the protein CASSVAGTLNTEAFF. Variable domain in full (rest from reference TRBV9 and TRBJ1-1): DSGVTQTPKHLITATGQRVTLRCSPRSGDLSVYWYQQSLDQGLQFLIQYYNGEERAKGNILERFSAQQFPDLHSELNLSSLELGDSALYFCASSVAGTLNTEAFFGQGTRLTVV.

This sequence joins TRBV6-5 and TRBJ2-7, with 10 bases lining up with TRBD1. This CDR3 comprises 14 residues. Looked up from germline, CDR1 is MNHEY and CDR2 is SVGAGI. Germline trimming cut 6 bases from V and 4 bases from J; bases unmatched to any gene: 6. CDR3: CASRDRGRVYEQYF. The CDR3 DNA follows: TGTGCCAGCAGAGACAGGGGGCGGGTATACGAGCAGTACTTC.

This chain joins TRBV30 and TRBJ2-3; TRBD2 matches 7 bases. The CDR3 has 16 amino acids. J gave up 6 bases and V 1 base, and 13 bases lay outside the gene matches. Looked up from germline, CDR1 is GTSNPN and CDR2 is SVGIG (reference sequence). CDR3 nucleotide sequence: TGTGCCTGGAGTGGAGGGTGGCGGGAGTACTCCGATACGCAGTATTTT. Translation: CAWSGGWREYSDTQYF.

The genes are TRBV9 and TRBJ1-3; tentative D call: TRBD1 (5 bases). The germline V gene encodes CDR1 SGDLS and CDR2 YYNGEE. Trimming removed 2 bases at V and 0 bases at J, with 9 bases between. The CDR3 runs to 15 residues. The CDR3 DNA is TGTGCCAGCAGCGTCGGACAAAGCTCTGGAAACACCATATATTTT. Translated: CASSVGQSSGNTIYF.

The chain carries TRBV11-2 and TRBJ1-2; D might be TRBD1 (5 bases). Germline CDR1 and CDR2: SGHAT and FQNNGV. Trimming took off 5 bases at V and 5 bases at J, with 12 bases between the two ends. There are 13 residues in the CDR3. CDR3 sequence: CASSPDSLYGYTF. The CDR3 DNA follows: TGTGCCAGCAGCCCCGACAGTCTTTATGGCTACACCTTC.

The V call is TRBV29-1, the J call TRBJ1-2; perhaps TRBD1 as D (6 bases). The CDR3 runs to 10 residues. V was clipped by 7 bases and J by 6 bases, with 9 bases between them. CDR1 SQVTM and CDR2 ANQGSEA come from the germline V gene. The CDR3 sequence: CSAWTDGYTF. In DNA form, the CDR3 reads TGCAGCGCCTGGACAGATGGCTACACCTTC. The variable domain in full, completed from reference TRBV29-1 and TRBJ1-2, reads SAVISQKPSRDICQRGTSLTIQCQVDSQVTMMFWYRQQPGQSLTLIATANQGSEATYESGFVIDKFPISRPNLTFSTLTVSNMSPEDSSIYLCSAWTDGYTFGSGTRLTVV.

The V and J genes are TRBV11-2 and TRBJ2-2; 9 bases are shared with TRBD1. Germline V gives CDR1 SGHAT, CDR2 FQNNGV. After removal of 6 bases from V and 0 bases from J, the junction contained 5 bases not matched to a gene. The CDR3 runs to 16 residues. The CDR3 region has the DNA TGTGCCAGCAGACATAGACAGGGGGCGAACACCGGGGAGCTGTTTTTT. Amino acids: CASRHRQGANTGELFF.

This chain links TRBV4-1 with TRBJ1-5; 10 bases are shared with TRBD1. This CDR3 has 14 residues. Germline loops: CDR1 MGHRA, CDR2 YSYEKL. V lost 4 bases, J lost 6 bases, and 3 bases stayed unmatched. This chain's CDR3 is CASSPDRGLQPQHF. DNA of the CDR3: TGCGCCAGCAGCCCAGACAGGGGGCTTCAGCCCCAGCATTTT.

This clone was found once. The chain recombines TRBV30 with TRBJ1-2; TRBD1 matches 9 bases. The CDR3 loop spans 13 amino acids. Losses at the gene ends were 3 bases for V and 4 bases for J; bases not matched to a gene: 3. The germline gives CDR1 GTSNPN, CDR2 SVGIG (reference sequence). The CDR3 reads CAWRDRGSYGYTF. The CDR3 bases are TGTGCCTGGAGGGACAGGGGAAGCTATGGCTACACCTTC.

The chain carries TRBV28 and TRBJ2-3, with unresolved D. Germline CDR1 MDHEN, CDR2 SYDVKM. Deletions cut 4 bases from V and 3 bases from J, with 11 bases between. The CDR3 extends over 14 amino acids. CDR3 nucleotides: TGTGCCAGCAGTTCTAGATCCGAAACAGATACGCAGTATTTT. It specifies CASSSRSETDTQYF.

V and J are TRBV12-5 and TRBJ2-3, with D possibly matching TRBD2 (5 bases). Germline loops: CDR1 LGHNT, CDR2 FRNRAP. V was pared by 2 bases and J by 3 bases, with 15 bases between. This CDR3 has 16 residues. The CDR3 DNA reads as TGTGCTAGTGGTTTGAGAGCGGCACGCCCGACAGATACGCAGTATTTT. Amino acids: CASGLRAARPTDTQYF.

The V and J genes are TRBV5-7 and TRBJ2-1, with TRBD1 matching over 9 bases. TRBV5-7 has ORF status, its function being uncertain. The CDR3 consists of 15 residues. The trim removed 1 base at V and 6 bases at J, leaving 5 bases unmatched. CDR3 loop: CASSLPGQGFNEQFF. The CDR3 coding sequence is TGTGCCAGCAGCTTGCCCGGACAGGGGTTCAATGAGCAGTTCTTC.

The chain combines TRBV27 with TRBJ2-7; a weak D match, TRBD1 (6 bases). In germline, CDR1 is MNHEY, CDR2 SMNVEV (reference sequence). Trimming took off 2 bases at V and 4 bases at J, with 12 bases between the two ends. The CDR3 consists of 14 residues. For the CDR3, the DNA is TGTGCCAGCAGTTTAATTCCAGGGGATTACGAGCAGTACTTC. Protein product: CASSLIPGDYEQYF.